This T cell receptor (beta chain) appears in the sequencing data of a study of memory B cells and T cells in multiple sclerosis. Stimulus-free culture yielded autoproliferating CFSE-dim and non-proliferating CFSE-high T cells, each sequenced separately. Cultures began with about 4.5x10^7 CFSE-labeled PBMCs, unstimulated for 6 to 7 days, with replicate wells pooled. As concerns this clone: As yet, its antigen is unknown.

The germline CDR1 and CDR2 sequences are SEHNR and FQNEAQ (reference sequence). The CDR3 is made up of 14 amino acids. V lost 6 bases, J lost 4 bases, and 15 bases lay in between. Produced via immunoSEQ multiplex PCR; TCRdb's table is partial and in-frame only. Of around 50,000 clones listed, roughly 82% were seen once; the top ten hold roughly 1%. This chain uses TRBV7-9 with TRBJ1-2, with TRBD1 as a possible D gene (5 bases). The source material was PBMCs from blood kept in culture. This clonotype was obtained from a human donor with multiple sclerosis. The CDR3 is CASSPVGTSYGYTF. The CDR3 DNA is TGTGCCAGCAGTCCGGTTGGGACTTCCTATGGCTACACCTTC.